The rows below give T cell receptor beta chains drawn from one sample of a study of OX40 agonist ivuxolimab in advanced cancers. Clones were read by immunoSEQ multiplex PCR, and TCRdb kept only the in-frame ones, dropping some. The data hold around 18,000 clones, with around 87% observed a single time. The sequences come from CD4+ or CD8+ T cells sorted from blood, collected in a trial of the OX40 agonist ivuxolimab. The receptors stem from an adult with an advanced solid tumor such as melanoma, head and neck, liver or kidney cancer. CDR3s include the opening cysteine and the closing phenylalanine or tryptophan. Fields, in order: clone size, D gene, J gene, V gene, CDR3 DNA, CDR3 protein. A D gene is named only where the DNA matches it firmly. Not every row has a clone size; where given, it reads once, few, many or a size class.

clone_size: .
d_call: .
j_call: TRBJ2-1
v_call: TRBV27
cdr3_nt: TGTGCCAGCAGTTTCCAGCGCTCCTACAATGAGCAGTTCTTC
cdr3_aa: CASSFQRSYNEQFF

clone_size: .
d_call: .
j_call: TRBJ2-7
v_call: TRBV27
cdr3_nt: TGTGCCAGCAGTTTAAAAGGGTCCTACGAGCAGTACTTC
cdr3_aa: CASSLKGSYEQYF

clone_size: .
d_call: .
j_call: TRBJ2-2
v_call: TRBV28
cdr3_nt: TGTGCCAGCAGTTCGTTGCGCACCGGGGAGCTGTTTTTT
cdr3_aa: CASSSLRTGELFF

clone_size: .
d_call: .
j_call: TRBJ1-1
v_call: TRBV30
cdr3_nt: TGTGCCTGGAGATTGAACACTGAAGCTTTCTTT
cdr3_aa: CAWRLNTEAFF

clone_size: .
d_call: .
j_call: TRBJ2-1
v_call: TRBV9
cdr3_nt: TGTGCCAGCAGCGTAGGAGGCCTACCTAACTACAATGAGCAGTTCTTC
cdr3_aa: CASSVGGLPNYNEQFF

clone_size: few
d_call: .
j_call: TRBJ1-1
v_call: TRBV9
cdr3_nt: TGTGCCAGCAGCGTCACAGGGAATTTGGACACTGAAGCTTTCTTT
cdr3_aa: CASSVTGNLDTEAFF

clone_size: .
d_call: .
j_call: TRBJ2-3
v_call: TRBV7-3
cdr3_nt: TGTGCCAGCAGCTTTGGAAGGCGTGGCACAGATACGCAGTATTTT
cdr3_aa: CASSFGRRGTDTQYF

clone_size: .
d_call: .
j_call: TRBJ1-2
v_call: TRBV7-3
cdr3_nt: TGTGCCAGCAGCTTATACCCCGTACGGGAAAACCCCCTCTATGGCTACACCTTC
cdr3_aa: CASSLYPVRENPLYGYTF

clone_size: .
d_call: .
j_call: TRBJ1-1
v_call: TRBV7-3
cdr3_nt: TGTGCCAGCAGCTTAGGGGGTGGTGAAGCTTTCTTT
cdr3_aa: CASSLGGGEAFF

clone_size: once
d_call: .
j_call: TRBJ2-1
v_call: TRBV6-1
cdr3_nt: TGTGCCAGCAGTGAAAGGAAATACTACAATGAGCAGTTCTTC
cdr3_aa: CASSERKYYNEQFF

clone_size: medium-sized
d_call: TRBD2
j_call: TRBJ2-7
v_call: TRBV6-5
cdr3_nt: TGTGCCAGCAGTTACGGTAGCGGGATCACCGAGCAGTACTTC
cdr3_aa: CASSYGSGITEQYF

clone_size: once
d_call: .
j_call: TRBJ2-7
v_call: TRBV28
cdr3_nt: TGTGCCAGCACACGGGGACAAAAGTACGAGCAGTACTTC
cdr3_aa: CASTRGQKYEQYF

clone_size: .
d_call: TRBD2
j_call: TRBJ2-3
v_call: TRBV6-1
cdr3_nt: TGTGCCAGCAGTCCCCTAGCGGGAGCACTTGATACGCAGTATTTT
cdr3_aa: CASSPLAGALDTQYF

clone_size: .
d_call: TRBD1
j_call: TRBJ2-1
v_call: TRBV5-6
cdr3_nt: TGTGCCAGCAAGGGGGACAGGGCCGACAATGAGCAGTTCTTC
cdr3_aa: CASKGDRADNEQFF

clone_size: .
d_call: .
j_call: TRBJ1-1
v_call: TRBV10-3
cdr3_nt: TGTGCCATCAACGAGGGGACTGAAGCTTTCTTT
cdr3_aa: CAINEGTEAFF

clone_size: .
d_call: TRBD2
j_call: TRBJ2-5
v_call: TRBV30
cdr3_nt: TGTGCCTGGAGACCTCCTAGCGGGCGGGAGACCCAGTACTTC
cdr3_aa: CAWRPPSGRETQYF

clone_size: .
d_call: .
j_call: TRBJ2-1
v_call: TRBV5-6
cdr3_nt: TGTGCCAGCAGCGTACCCTACAATGAGCAGTTCTTC
cdr3_aa: CASSVPYNEQFF

clone_size: .
d_call: .
j_call: TRBJ2-7
v_call: TRBV6-6
cdr3_nt: TGTGCCAGCTCCGGGGGCAGCTCCTACGAGCAGTACTTC
cdr3_aa: CASSGGSSYEQYF

clone_size: .
d_call: TRBD2
j_call: TRBJ2-7
v_call: TRBV6-6
cdr3_nt: TGTGCCAGCAGCCCCCGGGAGGGGCGAACTCCCTACGAGCAGTACTTC
cdr3_aa: CASSPREGRTPYEQYF

clone_size: .
d_call: .
j_call: TRBJ2-3
v_call: TRBV5-6
cdr3_nt: TGTGCCAGCAGCTTGGCTAGCAACTATGAGACAGATACGCAGTATTTT
cdr3_aa: CASSLASNYETDTQYF

clone_size: .
d_call: .
j_call: TRBJ1-2
v_call: TRBV30
cdr3_nt: TGTGCCTGGAGCGCCGGGACGGACCTTTGGGGCTACACCTTC
cdr3_aa: CAWSAGTDLWGYTF

clone_size: .
d_call: .
j_call: TRBJ2-1
v_call: TRBV6-5
cdr3_nt: TGTGCCAGCAGTTATGGTCAGGGCTGGGAGCAGTTCTTC
cdr3_aa: CASSYGQGWEQFF

clone_size: .
d_call: .
j_call: TRBJ2-5
v_call: TRBV9
cdr3_nt: TGTGCCAGCAGCGTAGATCCTGCAGCGGAGACCCAGTACTTC
cdr3_aa: CASSVDPAAETQYF

clone_size: .
d_call: TRBD1
j_call: TRBJ1-5
v_call: TRBV28
cdr3_nt: TGTGCCAGCAGTTTAACACTCCGGGACAGGTTGAATCAGCCCCAGCATTTT
cdr3_aa: CASSLTLRDRLNQPQHF

clone_size: .
d_call: TRBD1
j_call: TRBJ1-4
v_call: TRBV7-8
cdr3_nt: TGTGCCAGCAGCTCGGACAGGGAAAAACTGTTTTTT
cdr3_aa: CASSSDREKLFF

clone_size: .
d_call: TRBD1
j_call: TRBJ1-2
v_call: TRBV2
cdr3_nt: TGTGCCAGCAGTGACCTGGACAGGGGGCTAGCTAACTATGGCTACACCTTC
cdr3_aa: CASSDLDRGLANYGYTF

clone_size: .
d_call: .
j_call: TRBJ1-4
v_call: TRBV27
cdr3_nt: TGTGCCAGCAGTCGTACAGGGTACTCGGCTAATGAAAAACTGTTTTTT
cdr3_aa: CASSRTGYSANEKLFF

clone_size: .
d_call: .
j_call: TRBJ2-1
v_call: TRBV28
cdr3_nt: TGTGCCAGCAGTGCGGGACAGAGCTCCTACAATGAGCAGTTCTTC
cdr3_aa: CASSAGQSSYNEQFF

clone_size: .
d_call: .
j_call: TRBJ1-5
v_call: TRBV30
cdr3_nt: TGTGCCTGGAGTGAAGGTTCTTATCAGCCCCAGCATTTT
cdr3_aa: CAWSEGSYQPQHF

clone_size: .
d_call: TRBD2
j_call: TRBJ2-2
v_call: TRBV2
cdr3_nt: TGTGCCAGCAGTTACAGGACTAGCAGCAACACCGGGGAGCTGTTTTTT
cdr3_aa: CASSYRTSSNTGELFF

clone_size: .
d_call: TRBD2
j_call: TRBJ2-2
v_call: TRBV10-2
cdr3_nt: TGCGCCAGCAGTGGTAGCGGGGGATCGAACACCGGGGAGCTGTTTTTT
cdr3_aa: CASSGSGGSNTGELFF

clone_size: .
d_call: .
j_call: TRBJ1-1
v_call: TRBV28
cdr3_nt: TGTGCCAGCAGGAGGGGCGGGGGTTATGAAGCTTTCTTT
cdr3_aa: CASRRGGGYEAFF

clone_size: .
d_call: .
j_call: TRBJ1-1
v_call: TRBV27
cdr3_nt: TGTGCCACCTTGGGGGTGAACACTGAAGCTTTCTTT
cdr3_aa: CATLGVNTEAFF

clone_size: .
d_call: TRBD2
j_call: TRBJ2-7
v_call: TRBV6-7
cdr3_nt: TGTGCCAGCAGTTACTCGATTAGCGGGTCCTACGAGCAGTACTTC
cdr3_aa: CASSYSISGSYEQYF

clone_size: .
d_call: TRBD2
j_call: TRBJ2-7
v_call: TRBV19
cdr3_nt: TGTGCCAGTAGTGGCCCTAGCGGGAGTAGCTCCTACGAGCAGTACTTC
cdr3_aa: CASSGPSGSSSYEQYF

clone_size: few
d_call: .
j_call: TRBJ1-2
v_call: TRBV6-1
cdr3_nt: TGTGCCAGCAGTGAAGCGAGCAGCAGGCGTACTGGCTACACCTTC
cdr3_aa: CASSEASSRRTGYTF

clone_size: .
d_call: .
j_call: TRBJ1-1
v_call: TRBV9
cdr3_nt: TGTGCCAGCAGCGTAGGGGCTGGGGGGAACACTGAAGCTTTCTTT
cdr3_aa: CASSVGAGGNTEAFF

clone_size: .
d_call: .
j_call: TRBJ1-4
v_call: TRBV5-5
cdr3_nt: TGTGCCAGCAGCCTATTTCTGGCAACTAATGAAAAACTGTTTTTT
cdr3_aa: CASSLFLATNEKLFF

clone_size: .
d_call: .
j_call: TRBJ2-6
v_call: TRBV1
cdr3_nt: TGCACCAGCAGGAGGTGTCGTTTGTGCACTTGTGCACAAAGTCGGGCCAACGTCCTGACTTTC
cdr3_aa: CTSRRCRLCTCAQSRANVLTF

clone_size: .
d_call: .
j_call: TRBJ2-1
v_call: TRBV2
cdr3_nt: TGTGCCAGCAGTAGGGATCACAATGAGCAGTTCTTC
cdr3_aa: CASSRDHNEQFF

clone_size: .
d_call: .
j_call: TRBJ2-4
v_call: TRBV2
cdr3_nt: TGTGCCAGCAGTGAAGATGGCCTGACGGGCATTCAGTACTTC
cdr3_aa: CASSEDGLTGIQYF

clone_size: few
d_call: TRBD2
j_call: TRBJ2-2
v_call: TRBV5-5
cdr3_nt: TGTGCCAGCAGTTGGTTTCTAGCGGGAGACACCGGGGAGCTGTTTTTT
cdr3_aa: CASSWFLAGDTGELFF

clone_size: .
d_call: TRBD2
j_call: TRBJ2-1
v_call: TRBV4-2
cdr3_nt: TGTGCCAGCACCGCAGGGACTAGCGGGAGGAATGAGCAGTTCTTC
cdr3_aa: CASTAGTSGRNEQFF

clone_size: .
d_call: TRBD2
j_call: TRBJ2-1
v_call: TRBV9
cdr3_nt: TGTGCCAGCAGCGTAGGGGGGAACCCGGGGGGTGAGCAGTTCTTC
cdr3_aa: CASSVGGNPGGEQFF

clone_size: .
d_call: .
j_call: TRBJ1-4
v_call: TRBV6-5
cdr3_nt: TGTGCCAGCAGTCGGGAGGGCCCTTTTAATGAAAAACTGTTTTTT
cdr3_aa: CASSREGPFNEKLFF

clone_size: medium-sized
d_call: TRBD2
j_call: TRBJ2-7
v_call: TRBV29-1
cdr3_nt: TGCAGCGTTGAAGATCGGGCTAGCGGGGCTACCTCCTACGAGCAGTACTTC
cdr3_aa: CSVEDRASGATSYEQYF